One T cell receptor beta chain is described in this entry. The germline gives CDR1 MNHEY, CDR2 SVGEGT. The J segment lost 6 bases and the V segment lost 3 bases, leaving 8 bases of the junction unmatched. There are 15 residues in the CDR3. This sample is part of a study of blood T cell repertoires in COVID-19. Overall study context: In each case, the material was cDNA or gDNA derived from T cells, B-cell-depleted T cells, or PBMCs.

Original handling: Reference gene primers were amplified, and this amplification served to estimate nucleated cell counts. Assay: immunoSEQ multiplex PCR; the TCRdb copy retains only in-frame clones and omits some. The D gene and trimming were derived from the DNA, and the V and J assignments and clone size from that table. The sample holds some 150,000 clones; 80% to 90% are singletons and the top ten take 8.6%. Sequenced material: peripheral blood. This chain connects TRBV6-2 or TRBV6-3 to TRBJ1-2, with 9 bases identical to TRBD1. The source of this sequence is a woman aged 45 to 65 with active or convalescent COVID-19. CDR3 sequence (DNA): TGTGCCAGCAGTTATCAGGGACAGGGCCGAGATGGCTACACCTTC. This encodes CASSYQGQGRDGYTF.